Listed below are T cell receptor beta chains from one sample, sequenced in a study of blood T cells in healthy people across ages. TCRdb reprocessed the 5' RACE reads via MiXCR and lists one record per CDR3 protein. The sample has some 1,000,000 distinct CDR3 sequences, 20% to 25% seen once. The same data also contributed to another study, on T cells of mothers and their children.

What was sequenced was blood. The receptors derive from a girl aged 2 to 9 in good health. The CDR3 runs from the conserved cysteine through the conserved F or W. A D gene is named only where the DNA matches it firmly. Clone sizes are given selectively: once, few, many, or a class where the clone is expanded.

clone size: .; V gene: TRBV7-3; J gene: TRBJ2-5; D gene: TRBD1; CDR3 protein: CASSLYNRGTGIGETQHF; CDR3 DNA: TGTGCCAGCAGCTTATATAACCGGGGGACAGGGATAGGAGAGACCCAGCACTTC
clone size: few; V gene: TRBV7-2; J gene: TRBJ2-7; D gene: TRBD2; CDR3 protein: CASSPGLGISYEQYF; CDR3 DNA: TGTGCCAGCAGTCCGGGACTAGGGATCTCCTACGAGCAGTACTTC
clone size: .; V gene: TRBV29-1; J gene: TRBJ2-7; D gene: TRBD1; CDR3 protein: CSVLKTGVYEQYF; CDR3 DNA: TGCAGCGTTTTAAAAACAGGGGTTTACGAGCAGTACTTC
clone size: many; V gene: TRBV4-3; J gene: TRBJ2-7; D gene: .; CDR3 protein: CASSQARGYEQYF; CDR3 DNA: TGTGCCAGCAGCCAAGCCCGCGGGTACGAGCAGTACTTC
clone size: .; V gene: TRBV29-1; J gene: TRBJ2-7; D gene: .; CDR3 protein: CSVEGERGPLEQYF; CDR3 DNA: TGCAGCGTTGAAGGGGAGCGTGGGCCATTGGAGCAGTACTTC
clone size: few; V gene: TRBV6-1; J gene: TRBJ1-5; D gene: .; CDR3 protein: CASSPRDRLGGNQPQHF; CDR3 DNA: TGTGCCAGCAGCCCCCGAGACAGGCTTGGGGGCAATCAGCCCCAGCATTTT
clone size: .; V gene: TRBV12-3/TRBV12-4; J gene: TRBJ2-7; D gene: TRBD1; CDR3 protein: CASSLAQGLDEQYF; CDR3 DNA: TGTGCCAGCAGTTTAGCACAGGGGCTCGACGAGCAGTACTTC
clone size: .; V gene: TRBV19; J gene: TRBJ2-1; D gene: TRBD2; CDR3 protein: CASSIDPFLAGGPKYNEQFF; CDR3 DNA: TGTGCCAGTAGTATAGATCCTTTTCTGGCGGGAGGGCCGAAGTACAATGAGCAGTTCTTC
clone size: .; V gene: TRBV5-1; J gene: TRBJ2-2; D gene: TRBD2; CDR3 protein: CASSLGTSGRVGELFF; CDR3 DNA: TGCGCCAGCAGCCTCGGGACTAGCGGGAGAGTCGGGGAGCTGTTTTTT
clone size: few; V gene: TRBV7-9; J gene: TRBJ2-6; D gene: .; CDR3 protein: CASSSSGSGANVLTF; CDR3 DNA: TGTGCCAGCAGCTCGTCAGGGTCGGGGGCCAACGTCCTGACTTTC
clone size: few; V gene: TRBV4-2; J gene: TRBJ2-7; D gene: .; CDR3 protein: CASSQDKYVTYEQYF; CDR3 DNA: TGTGCCAGCAGCCAAGATAAGTATGTCACCTACGAGCAGTACTTC
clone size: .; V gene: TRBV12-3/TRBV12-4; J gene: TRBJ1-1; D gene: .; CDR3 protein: CASSYRDGRVTEAFF; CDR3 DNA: TGTGCCAGCAGCTACCGGGACGGCCGAGTCACTGAAGCTTTCTTT
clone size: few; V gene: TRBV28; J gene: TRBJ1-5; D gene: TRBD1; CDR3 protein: CASSVGTGRWPQHF; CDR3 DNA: TGTGCCAGCAGCGTCGGGACAGGGAGGTGGCCCCAGCATTTT
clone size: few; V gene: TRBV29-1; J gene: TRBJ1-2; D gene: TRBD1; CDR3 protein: CSVGTGVVYGYTF; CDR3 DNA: TGCAGCGTTGGGACAGGGGTTGTCTATGGCTACACCTTC
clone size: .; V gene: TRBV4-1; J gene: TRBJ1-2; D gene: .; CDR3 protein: CASSQVRSNYGYTF; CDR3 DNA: TGCGCCAGCAGCCAAGTCCGGTCCAACTATGGCTACACCTTC
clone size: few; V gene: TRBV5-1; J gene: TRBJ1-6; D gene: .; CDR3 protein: CASSPDGMTNSPLHF; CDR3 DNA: TGCGCCAGCAGCCCGGACGGGATGACAAATTCACCCCTCCACTTT
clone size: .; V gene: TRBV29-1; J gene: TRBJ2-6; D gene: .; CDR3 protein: CSVETRRSGANVLTF; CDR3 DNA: TGCAGCGTGGAGACACGCCGCTCTGGGGCCAACGTCCTGACTTTC
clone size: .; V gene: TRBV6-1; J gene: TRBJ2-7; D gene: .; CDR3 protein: CASSDLAASYEQYF; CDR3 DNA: TGTGCCAGCAGTGATTTGGCAGCCTCCTACGAGCAGTACTTC
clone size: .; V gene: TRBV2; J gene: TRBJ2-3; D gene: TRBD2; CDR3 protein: CASKSGGLAGEDTQYF; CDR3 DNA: TGTGCCAGCAAATCGGGGGGACTAGCGGGAGAAGATACGCAGTATTTT
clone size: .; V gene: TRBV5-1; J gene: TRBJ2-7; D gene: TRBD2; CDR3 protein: CASSPGAAGVYEQYF; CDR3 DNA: TGCGCCAGCAGCCCCGGGGCGGCGGGGGTTTACGAGCAGTACTTC
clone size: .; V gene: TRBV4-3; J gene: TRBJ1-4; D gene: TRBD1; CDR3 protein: CASSQSRDRVTTNEKLFF; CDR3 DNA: TGCGCCAGCAGCCAGAGCCGGGACAGGGTGACAACTAATGAAAAACTGTTTTTT
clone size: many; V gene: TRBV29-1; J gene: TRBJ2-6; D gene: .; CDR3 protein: CSVDLGAGANVLTF; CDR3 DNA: TGCAGCGTTGATCTCGGGGCTGGGGCCAACGTCCTGACTTTC
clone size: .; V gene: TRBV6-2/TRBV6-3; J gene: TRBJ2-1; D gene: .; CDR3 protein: CAIRSPKKGRSYNEQFF; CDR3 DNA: TGTGCCATCCGATCTCCAAAAAAGGGACGCTCCTACAATGAGCAGTTCTTC
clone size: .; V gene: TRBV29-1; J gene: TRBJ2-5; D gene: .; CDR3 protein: CSVGGVLTETQYF; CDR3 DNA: TGCAGCGTTGGTGGGGTTCTGACGGAGACCCAGTACTTC
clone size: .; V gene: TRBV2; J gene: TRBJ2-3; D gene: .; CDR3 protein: CASTMMGGDTQYF; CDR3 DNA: TGTGCCAGCACCATGATGGGGGGCGATACGCAGTATTTT
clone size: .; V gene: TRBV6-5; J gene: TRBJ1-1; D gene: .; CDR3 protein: CASSSYSEEAFF; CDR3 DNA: TGTGCCAGCAGTTCCTACTCAGAGGAAGCTTTCTTT
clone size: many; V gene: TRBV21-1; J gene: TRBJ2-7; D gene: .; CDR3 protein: CASMQRFASSYEQYF; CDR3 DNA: TGTGCCAGCATGCAAAGGTTTGCGAGCTCCTACGAGCAGTACTTC
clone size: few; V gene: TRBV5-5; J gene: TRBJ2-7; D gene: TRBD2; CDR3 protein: CASSYSGGPYEQYF; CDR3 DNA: TGTGCCAGCAGCTACAGCGGGGGCCCCTACGAGCAGTACTTC
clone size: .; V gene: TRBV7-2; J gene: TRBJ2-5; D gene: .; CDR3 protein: CASSLVGLRAETQYF; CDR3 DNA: TGTGCCAGCAGCTTGGTGGGGCTCCGGGCAGAGACCCAGTACTTC
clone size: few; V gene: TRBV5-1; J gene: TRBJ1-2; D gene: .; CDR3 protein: CASSSAGDDGYTF; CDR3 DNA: TGCGCCAGCAGCTCTGCCGGGGACGATGGCTACACCTTC
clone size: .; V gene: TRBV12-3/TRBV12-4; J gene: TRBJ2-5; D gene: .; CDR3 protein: CASRRGTSYLQETQYF; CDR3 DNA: TGTGCCAGCAGGAGGGGGACCTCCTACCTCCAAGAGACCCAGTACTTC
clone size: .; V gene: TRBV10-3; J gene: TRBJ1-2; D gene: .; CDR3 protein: CAISDGDGYTF; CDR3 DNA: TGTGCCATCAGTGATGGGGATGGCTACACCTTC